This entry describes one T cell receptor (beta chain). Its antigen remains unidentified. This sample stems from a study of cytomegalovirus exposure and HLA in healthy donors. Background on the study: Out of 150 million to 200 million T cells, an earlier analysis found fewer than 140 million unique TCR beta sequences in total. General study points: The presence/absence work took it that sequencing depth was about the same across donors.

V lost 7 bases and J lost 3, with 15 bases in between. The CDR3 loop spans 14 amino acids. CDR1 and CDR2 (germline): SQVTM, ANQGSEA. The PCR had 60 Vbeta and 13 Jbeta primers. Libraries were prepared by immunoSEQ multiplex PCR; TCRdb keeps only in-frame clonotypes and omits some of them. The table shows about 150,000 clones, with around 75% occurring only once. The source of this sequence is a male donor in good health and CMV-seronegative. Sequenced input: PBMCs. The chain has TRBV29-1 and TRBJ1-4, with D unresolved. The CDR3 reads CSAIRGGANEKLFF. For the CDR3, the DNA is TGCAGCGCTATCCGAGGAGGAGCTAATGAAAAACTGTTTTTT.